These 14 T cell receptor beta chains originate from one sample sequenced in a study of blood T cell repertoires in COVID-19. Profiling relied on immunoSEQ multiplex PCR, and the TCRdb table lists in-frame clones only, not all of them. The sample lists 200,000 or so clones, 65% to 90% occurring once. Sequencing input: peripheral blood. All receptors come from a man between 45 and 60 years old with acute or convalescent COVID-19.

The V and J genes are TRBV12-3 or TRBV12-4 and TRBJ2-1; 7 nucleotides match TRBD2. The CDR3 is 13 residues long. Trimming cost V 6 bases and J 8 bases; bases outside gene matches: 7. The CDR3: CASSHGTNYEQFF. The CDR3 nucleotides read TGTGCCAGCAGCCACGGGACTAATTATGAGCAGTTCTTC.

This rearrangement joins TRBV7-2 to TRBJ2-7; 7 bases align to TRBD1. V lost 4 bases and J lost 1; bases outside the gene matches: 7. Germline CDR1 is SGHTA and CDR2 is FQGNSA. The length of the CDR3 is 15 residues. CDR3 sequence reads: CASSSSGQYSYEQYF. The CDR3 DNA is TGTGCCAGCAGCTCCTCGGGACAGTATTCCTACGAGCAGTACTTC.

The chain links TRBV11-1 to TRBJ2-1; 12 bases are shared with TRBD2. Per the germline V gene, CDR1 is SGHAT and CDR2 is FQDESV (reference sequence). J was trimmed by 6 bases and V by 1 base; bases with no gene match: 4. This CDR3 contains 16 residues. The DNA for the CDR3 is TGTGCCAGCAGCTTAGGAGGACTAGCGGGGCCCAATGAGCAGTTCTTC. Encoded protein: CASSLGGLAGPNEQFF. Drawing the rest from reference TRBV11-1 and TRBJ2-1, the complete variable domain is EAEVAQSPRYKITEKSQAVAFWCDPISGHATLYWYRQILGQGPELLVQFQDESVVDDSQLPKDRFSAERLKGVDSTLKIQPAELGDSAMYLCASSLGGLAGPNEQFFGPGTRLTVL.

The J gene is TRBJ2-1, the V gene TRBV29-1, with a possible D match to TRBD2 (5 bases). The CDR3 has 11 amino acids. CDR1 and CDR2 from the germline V gene are SQVTM and ANQGSEA. Trimming left V 7 bases short and J 7 bases short, with 11 bases between. The CDR3 protein is CSATRINEQFF. The CDR3, as DNA: TGCAGCGCCACTAGGATAAATGAGCAGTTCTTC.

This rearrangement joins TRBV7-9 to TRBJ1-1; D is unresolved. Trimming took off 11 bases at V and 1 base at J, with 5 bases between the two ends. Germline lookup yields CDR1 SEHNR and CDR2 FQNEAQ (reference sequence). The CDR3 covers 10 residues. CDR3 nucleotide sequence: TGTGCCGGCGGGAACACTGAAGCTTTCTTT. This encodes CAGGNTEAFF.

This chain joins TRBV19 and TRBJ2-7, with TRBD2 as a possible D gene (5 bases). This CDR3 is built from 13 residues. Trimming took off 5 bases at V and 7 bases at J, with 15 bases between the two ends. Germline values: CDR1 LNHDA, CDR2 SQIVND (reference sequence). The CDR3 is CASSLNSAEEQYF. The CDR3 nucleotides are TGTGCCAGTAGTCTAAACTCAGCGGAGGAGCAGTACTTC. The variable domain in full, with the rest retrieved from reference TRBV19 and TRBJ2-7, is DGGITQSPKYLFRKEGQNVTLSCEQNLNHDAMYWYRQDPGQGLRLIYYSQIVNDFQKGDIAEGYSVSREKKESFPLTVTSAQKNPTAFYLCASSLNSAEEQYFGPGTRLTVT.

The rearrangement uses TRBV2 and TRBJ1-5; 7 bases map to TRBD1. CDR1 and CDR2 from the germline V gene are SNHLY and FYNNEI. The CDR3 runs to 14 residues. The ends lost 2 bases at V and 7 bases at J; junction bases unmatched: 5. The CDR3 DNA reads as TGTGCCAGCAGTGAACGGCAGGGGGGCCAGCCCCAGCATTTT. Translation: CASSERQGGQPQHF.

V usage is TRBV30 and J usage is TRBJ1-4; D remains unclear. The germline V gene has CDR1 GTSNPN and CDR2 SVGIG (reference sequence). The CDR3 has 12 residues. V was shortened by 6 bases and J by 7 bases, with 12 bases between the two germline ends. Here the CDR3 reads CACIMPGEKLFF. For the CDR3, the DNA is TGTGCCTGCATTATGCCAGGTGAAAAACTGTTTTTT.

This clone was picked up one time. The V call is TRBV9, the J call TRBJ1-2; D is uncertain. Germline V gene data show CDR1 as SGDLS and CDR2 as YYNGEE. CDR3 length: 13 residues. Trimming cost V 0 bases and J 2 bases, with 5 bases left between them. CDR3 protein: CASSVDRNYGYTF. The CDR3 DNA sequence: TGTGCCAGCAGCGTAGACAGAAACTATGGCTACACCTTC.

The chain combines TRBV6-5 with TRBJ2-7, with D possibly TRBD1 on 6 matching bases. Germline CDR1 reads MNHEY; CDR2 reads SVGAGI. The V gene lost 6 bases and the J gene lost 3 bases, with 12 bases spanning the gap. The CDR3 is 13 residues long. CDR3 protein: CASRGGQLYEQYF. The DNA of the CDR3 is TGTGCCAGCAGAGGAGGACAGCTCTACGAGCAGTACTTC.

V and J are TRBV18 and TRBJ1-4; D possibly corresponds to TRBD1 (6 bases). The CDR3 totals 15 residues. Germline CDR1 and CDR2: KGHSH and LQKENI. V was cut by 0 bases and J by 5 bases, with 10 bases left in between. Written as DNA, the CDR3 is TGTGCCAGCTCACCACCGAAGGGGGTGAATGAAAAACTGTTTTTT. This gives the protein CASSPPKGVNEKLFF.

This rearrangement joins TRBV7-3 to TRBJ2-1; 9 bases align to TRBD1. CDR1 SGHTA and CDR2 FQGTGA come from the germline V gene. V shed 3 bases, J shed 13 bases, and the junction held 4 bases outside the gene matches. The CDR3 totals 12 residues. CDR3 DNA sequence: TGTGCCAGCAGCTTTGGGGACAGGGCCCAGTTCTTC. This sequence encodes CASSFGDRAQFF. Together with reference TRBV7-3 and TRBJ2-1, the CDR3 gives the full variable domain: GAGVSQTPSNKVTEKGKYVELRCDPISGHTALYWYRQSLGQGPEFLIYFQGTGAADDSGLPNDRFFAVRPEGSVSTLKIQRTERGDSAVYLCASSFGDRAQFFGPGTRLTVL.

This clone appeared once. The chain recombines TRBV11-2 with TRBJ1-2; 8 nucleotides agree with TRBD1. CDR3 length: 16 residues. Germline V gene sequence: CDR1 SGHAT, CDR2 FQNNGV. V was pared by 4 bases and J by 3 bases, with 10 bases of the junction left unmatched. CDR3 sequence reads: CASSYNGQGWYYGYTF. The CDR3 region has the DNA TGTGCCAGCAGCTACAATGGACAGGGATGGTACTATGGCTACACCTTC.

V usage is TRBV10-3 and J usage is TRBJ2-7, with D perhaps TRBD1 (6 bases). The CDR3 runs to 11 residues. V shed 7 bases and J shed 6 bases, with 10 bases lying between them. Germline V gene lookup returns CDR1 ENHRY and CDR2 SYGVKD. CDR3 sequence (DNA): TGTGCCATCAACAAAGGGGGCGAGCAGTACTTC. Its protein product is CAINKGGEQYF.